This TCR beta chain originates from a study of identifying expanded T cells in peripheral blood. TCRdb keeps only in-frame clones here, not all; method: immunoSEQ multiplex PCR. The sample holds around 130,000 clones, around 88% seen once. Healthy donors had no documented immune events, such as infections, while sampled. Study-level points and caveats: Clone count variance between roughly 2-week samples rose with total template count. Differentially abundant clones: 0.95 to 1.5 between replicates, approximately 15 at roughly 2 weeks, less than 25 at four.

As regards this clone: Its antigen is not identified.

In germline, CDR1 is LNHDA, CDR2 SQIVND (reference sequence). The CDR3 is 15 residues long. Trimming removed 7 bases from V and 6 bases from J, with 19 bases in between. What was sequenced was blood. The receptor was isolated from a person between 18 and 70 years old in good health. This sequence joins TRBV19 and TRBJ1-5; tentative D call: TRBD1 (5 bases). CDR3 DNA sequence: TGTGCCAGTAATCCTTACGGGCTGGGGACTCAGCCCCAGCATTTT. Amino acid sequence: CASNPYGLGTQPQHF.